This TCR beta chain was captured in a study of T cell changes during pregnancy in multiple sclerosis. The table came from immunoSEQ multiplex PCR; TCRdb's copy has only in-frame clones and leaves some out. The profile shows around 56,000 clones, 89% of them singletons. The source is a female donor with multiple sclerosis, enrolled in a pregnancy study. The material sequenced was peripheral blood, taken after pregnancy.

CDR3: CASSTSAGTGNRSPLHF. DNA for the CDR3: TGTGCCAGCAGCACTTCAGCCGGGACAGGGAATCGATCACCCCTCCACTTT. The V gene is TRBV7-9, the J gene TRBJ1-6, with 9 bases identical to TRBD1. Per the germline V gene, CDR1 is SEHNR and CDR2 is FQNEAQ (reference sequence). The CDR3 spans 17 residues. Trimming cost V 5 bases and J 10 bases; bases outside gene matches: 15.